Each of the 31 T cell receptor beta chains below was sequenced from the same sample in a study of PD-1 blockade in classical Hodgkin lymphoma. The time point here: cycle 4 day 1 (C4D1), after 6 weeks of nivolumab. Brentuximab vedotin exposure varied, and every patient relapsed after autologous stem cell transplantation. Assay: immunoSEQ multiplex PCR; the TCRdb copy retains only in-frame clones and omits some. Seen here are roughly 100,000 clones, roughly 89% observed once, and the top ten hold 15% to 20%. The material sequenced was peripheral blood mononuclear cells (PBMCs), taken before the fourth cycle of nivolumab. The source of these receptors is a human donor with classical Hodgkin lymphoma.

The chain links TRBV5-4 to TRBJ2-7; 7 nucleotides align to TRBD1. The V segment lost 4 bases and the J segment 4 bases; nucleotides outside the gene matches: 11. The CDR3 loop spans 15 amino acids. CDR1 SGHNT and CDR2 YYREEE come from the germline V gene (reference sequence). The CDR3 region is CASSRQTGYGYEQYF. The DNA of the CDR3 is TGTGCCAGCAGCCGTCAGACAGGGTACGGGTACGAGCAGTACTTC.

The genes are TRBV4-3 and TRBJ2-3; 8 bases are shared with TRBD2. The V and J ends lost 1 base and 3 bases, in that order; junction bases with no gene match: 9. Germline V gene lookup returns CDR1 LGHNA and CDR2 YSLEER. CDR3 length equals 17 residues. DNA for the CDR3: TGCGCCAGCAGCCAAGTCGGCAGCGGGAGTAAGACAGATACGCAGTATTTT. This sequence encodes CASSQVGSGSKTDTQYF.

The chain combines TRBV4-2 with TRBJ2-2; possible D gene TRBD2, 5 bases. V was clipped by 4 bases and J by 4 bases, with 13 bases between them. CDR1 and CDR2 (germline): LGHNA, YNFKEQ. The CDR3 consists of 15 residues. The CDR3 nucleotides are TGTGCCAGCAGCCTTAGGGAGTCGGGCACCGGGGAGCTGTTTTTT. It codes for CASSLRESGTGELFF.

This sequence joins TRBV5-1 and TRBJ2-5, with D perhaps assigned TRBD1 or TRBD2 (6 bases each). The germline V gene has CDR1 SGHRS and CDR2 YFSETQ. The length of the CDR3 is 15 residues. Between the trimmed V and J ends, which lost 3 bases and 2 bases, there was a span of 14 bases. DNA of the CDR3: TGCGCCAGCAGCTCATTGAGGGGGGATCAAGAGACCCAGTACTTC. It yields the protein CASSSLRGDQETQYF.

For this clone: At the DNA level, this CDR3 is encoded by other sequences in the same sample as well. The chain employs TRBV19 and TRBJ2-5; D is uncertain. The germline V gene encodes CDR1 LNHDA and CDR2 SQIVND (reference sequence). Deletions cut 4 bases from V and 5 bases from J, with 5 bases between. The CDR3 length is 11 residues. As DNA, the CDR3 is TGTGCCAGTAGTACACGGGAGACCCAGTACTTC. Protein: CASSTRETQYF.

The chain combines TRBV4-2 with TRBJ1-2; TRBD1 is a possible D gene (5 bases). Trimming left V 0 bases short and J 0 bases short, with 11 bases between. CDR3 length equals 16 residues. Per germline, CDR1 LGHNA and CDR2 YNFKEQ. CDR3 coding DNA: TGTGCCAGCAGCCAAGAGACGGGGGGAGCTAACTATGGCTACACCTTC. It encodes CASSQETGGANYGYTF.

The V gene is TRBV6-5, the J gene TRBJ1-2; 7 bases are a match to TRBD1. Germline CDR1 and CDR2: MNHEY and SVGAGI. The ends lost 5 bases at V and 8 bases at J; junction bases unmatched: 8. The CDR3 sequence is 13 residues long. The CDR3 loop reads CASSLDRVGGYTF. In nucleotides, the CDR3 is TGTGCCAGCAGTCTAGACAGGGTAGGCGGCTACACCTTC.

The chain employs TRBV6-1 and TRBJ2-7, with 8 bases aligning to TRBD1. The CDR3 totals 13 residues. Germline assignment: CDR1 MNHNS and CDR2 SASEGT. The V gene end was trimmed by 7 bases and the J gene end by 3 bases; junction bases not matched to a gene: 5. CDR3 DNA sequence: TGTGCCAGCACGGACAGGGCTTTCTACGAGCAGTACTTC. This sequence encodes CASTDRAFYEQYF.

This clone came up a few times. The chain combines TRBV4-1 with TRBJ1-4; the D gene is possibly TRBD1 (6 bases). V was cut by 4 bases and J by 5 bases, with 17 bases left in between. CDR3 size: 16 residues. From germline, CDR1 is MGHRA and CDR2 YSYEKL. CDR3 sequence (DNA): TGCGCCAGCAGCCCCGGACAGCTACAAGGGAATGAAAAACTGTTTTTT. This codes for CASSPGQLQGNEKLFF.

The rearrangement joins TRBV2 to TRBJ1-4; D unresolved. Germline V gives CDR1 SNHLY, CDR2 FYNNEI. The CDR3 spans 12 residues. The germline V and J ends were trimmed by 3 bases and 8 bases, with 7 bases remaining between them. CDR3 sequence reads: CASSDGNEKLFF. In DNA form, the CDR3 reads TGTGCCAGCAGTGACGGGAACGAAAAACTGTTTTTT.

The chain carries TRBV30 and TRBJ2-1; D not certain. Trimming left V 2 bases short and J 4 bases short, with 12 bases between. There are 14 residues in the CDR3. Germline V lookup: CDR1 GTSNPN, CDR2 SVGIG (reference sequence). The CDR3 reads CAWSSKTFYNEQFF. DNA for the CDR3: TGTGCCTGGAGTTCCAAGACTTTTTACAATGAGCAGTTCTTC.

The rearrangement links TRBV27 to TRBJ2-7; no firm D call. The CDR3 loop spans 14 amino acids. Germline values: CDR1 MNHEY, CDR2 SMNVEV (reference sequence). V dropped 5 bases and J dropped 2 bases, with 13 bases sitting between them. The CDR3 bases are TGTGCCAGCAGTCTGGGATATGGCGCCTACGAGCAGTACTTC. It translates to CASSLGYGAYEQYF.

This chain uses TRBV29-1 with TRBJ2-7; the D gene is possibly TRBD1 (6 bases). V dropped 3 bases and J dropped 6 bases, with 15 bases sitting between them. Germline CDR1 SQVTM, CDR2 ANQGSEA. The CDR3 runs 13 residues. CDR3 amino acids: CSVERMGAGEQYF. CDR3 DNA: TGCAGCGTTGAGCGGATGGGGGCTGGCGAGCAGTACTTC.

In this sample, this clone turned up a few times. This chain links TRBV7-9 with TRBJ2-1, with a tentative D call TRBD2 (5 bases). Trimming left V 3 bases short and J 7 bases short, with 22 bases between. Looked up from germline, CDR1 is SEHNR and CDR2 is FQNEAQ (reference sequence). The CDR3 extends over 17 amino acids. The CDR3: CASSFRLGPGVPNEQFF. The CDR3 coding sequence is TGTGCCAGCAGCTTTAGATTAGGGCCCGGGGTCCCTAATGAGCAGTTCTTC.

The chain has TRBV14 and TRBJ2-2; D not resolved. Germline V gene lookup returns CDR1 SGHDN and CDR2 FVKESK. The CDR3 loop spans 14 amino acids. V was cut by 4 bases and J by 2 bases, with 8 bases left in between. CDR3 residues: CASSRRKNTGELFF. CDR3 coding DNA: TGTGCCAGCAGCCGCAGGAAAAACACCGGGGAGCTGTTTTTT.

This clone was seen only once. This chain connects TRBV2 to TRBJ1-4; 7 nucleotides match TRBD1. The CDR3 has 18 residues. Germline trimming cut 6 bases from V and 5 bases from J; bases unmatched to any gene: 18. Germline V gives CDR1 SNHLY, CDR2 FYNNEI. CDR3 sequence (DNA): TGTGCCAGCAGCGTAGGCGCAGGGGGGCAAACACCAAATGAAAAACTGTTTTTT. Translation: CASSVGAGGQTPNEKLFF.

This clone showed up just once. The V gene is TRBV19, the J gene TRBJ2-4; TRBD2 is a possible D gene (7 bases). Germline loops: CDR1 LNHDA, CDR2 SQIVND (reference sequence). The CDR3 consists of 19 residues. V was clipped by 2 bases and J by 3 bases, with 23 bases between them. Here the CDR3 reads CASSIRSQGKREGKNIQYF. In nucleotides, the CDR3 is TGTGCCAGTAGTATACGAAGCCAGGGGAAAAGGGAGGGCAAAAACATTCAGTACTTC. The whole variable domain, remainder taken from reference TRBV19 and TRBJ2-4, is DGGITQSPKYLFRKEGQNVTLSCEQNLNHDAMYWYRQDPGQGLRLIYYSQIVNDFQKGDIAEGYSVSREKKESFPLTVTSAQKNPTAFYLCASSIRSQGKREGKNIQYFGAGTRLSVL.

The V gene is TRBV30, the J gene TRBJ1-5; D unclear. The germline V gene encodes CDR1 GTSNPN and CDR2 SVGIG (reference sequence). Between the trimmed V and J ends, which lost 5 bases and 4 bases, there was a span of 9 bases. The CDR3 contains 12 residues. CDR3 sequence: CAWGHDNQPQHF. The CDR3 coding sequence is TGTGCCTGGGGGCACGATAATCAGCCCCAGCATTTT. Based on the CDR3 plus reference TRBV30 and TRBJ1-5, the full variable domain is SQTIHQWPATLVQPVGSPLSLECTVEGTSNPNLYWYRQAAGRGLQLLFYSVGIGQISSEVPQNLSASRPQDRQFILSSKKLLLSDSGFYLCAWGHDNQPQHFGDGTRLSIL.

This rearrangement joins TRBV7-2 to TRBJ1-3; D remains unclear. Per the germline V gene, CDR1 is SGHTA and CDR2 is FQGNSA. V was shortened by 6 bases and J by 0 bases, with 9 bases between the two germline ends. This CDR3 contains 14 residues. This chain's CDR3 is CASSSTLSGNTIYF. The CDR3 DNA reads as TGTGCCAGCAGTTCTACCCTCTCTGGAAACACCATATATTTT.

The CDR3 DNA follows: TGCGCCAGCAGCTCGAGCACGACTACATCCTACTACAATGAGCAGTTCTTC. Translating it yields CASSSSTTTSYYNEQFF. V usage is TRBV5-1 and J usage is TRBJ2-1, with D possibly TRBD2 on 5 matching bases. Germline CDR1 reads SGHRS; CDR2 reads YFSETQ. V was clipped by 3 bases and J by 3 bases, with 19 bases between them. This CDR3 is built from 17 residues.

This clone was seen once. The V call is TRBV5-1, the J call TRBJ2-7, with D unclear. Trimming left V 3 bases short and J 1 base short, with 8 bases between. This CDR3 comprises 13 residues. Germline V gene lookup returns CDR1 SGHRS and CDR2 YFSETQ. The CDR3 loop reads CASSSRVSYEQYF. The CDR3 DNA reads TGCGCCAGCAGCTCTCGGGTTTCCTACGAGCAGTACTTC.

The J gene is TRBJ2-3, the V gene TRBV6-4; TRBD2 matches 9 bases. Germline CDR1 MRHNA, CDR2 SNTAGT. V lost 5 bases to trimming and J lost 1 base; unmatched junction nucleotides: 1. The length of the CDR3 is 14 residues. CDR3 sequence reads: CASSLAGGTDTQYF. CDR3 sequence (DNA): TGTGCCAGCAGTTTAGCGGGAGGCACAGATACGCAGTATTTT.

The chain links TRBV19 to TRBJ1-3; the D gene is possibly TRBD1 (5 bases). Germline V gene data show CDR1 as LNHDA and CDR2 as SQIVND (reference sequence). Deletions cut 5 bases from V and 2 bases from J, with 16 bases between. CDR3 size: 16 residues. CDR3 DNA: TGTGCCAGTAGTCTACTGACGAAAGGGGCTGGAAACACCATATATTTT. It yields the protein CASSLLTKGAGNTIYF.

The gene calls are TRBV30 and TRBJ1-1; D gene uncertain. Germline values: CDR1 GTSNPN, CDR2 SVGIG (reference sequence). V was trimmed by 7 bases and J by 1 base, leaving 10 bases between them. CDR3 length: 12 residues. CDR3 protein: CASLAGNTEAFF. The CDR3 DNA is TGTGCCTCCCTGGCGGGGAACACTGAAGCTTTCTTT.

This chain joins TRBV29-1 and TRBJ2-2; D is undetermined. Trimming shortened V by 3 bases and J by 1 base, and 6 bases separated the two germline ends. CDR3 length: 13 amino acids. Germline CDR1 is SQVTM and CDR2 is ANQGSEA. This CDR3 reads CSVETLNTGELFF. The CDR3 nucleotides are TGCAGCGTTGAGACTTTGAACACCGGGGAGCTGTTTTTT.

The chain recombines TRBV28 with TRBJ2-7, with D unresolved. This CDR3 spans 14 amino acids. The germline V gene has CDR1 MDHEN and CDR2 SYDVKM. V dropped 5 bases and J dropped 0 bases, with 11 bases sitting between them. Written as DNA, the CDR3 is TGTGCCAGCAGTCCCGACTTGATCTCCTACGAGCAGTACTTC. Protein sequence: CASSPDLISYEQYF.

The J gene is TRBJ2-3, the V gene TRBV5-1; D gene ambiguous. Germline CDR1 SGHRS, CDR2 YFSETQ. There are 15 residues in the CDR3. V was clipped by 1 base and J by 1 base, with 10 bases between them. DNA of the CDR3: TGCGCCAGCAGCTTGACGTCCAGAGGCACAGATACGCAGTATTTT. It translates to CASSLTSRGTDTQYF.

The chain links TRBV27 to TRBJ1-5; 7 positions match TRBD1. After removal of 4 bases from V and 4 bases from J, the junction contained 4 bases not matched to a gene. Per germline, CDR1 MNHEY and CDR2 SMNVEV (reference sequence). The CDR3 length is 14 residues. CDR3 bases: TGTGCCAGCAGTTCACGACAGGGAAATCAGCCCCAGCATTTT. Its protein is CASSSRQGNQPQHF.

The chain recombines TRBV28 with TRBJ2-1; 8 bases are shared with TRBD2. Germline V gene data show CDR1 as MDHEN and CDR2 as SYDVKM. CDR3 size: 14 residues. V shed 5 bases and J 7 bases; nucleotides not matched to a gene: 7. The CDR3 loop is CASSLGPGGNEQFF. The CDR3 DNA sequence: TGTGCCAGCAGTCTCGGACCGGGGGGGAATGAGCAGTTCTTC.

This chain uses TRBV5-1 with TRBJ2-7, with D perhaps matching TRBD1 (6 bases). V was clipped by 0 bases and J by 0 bases, with 10 bases between them. The germline V gene has CDR1 SGHRS and CDR2 YFSETQ. The CDR3 totals 15 residues. The CDR3 spells CASSLGQDSSYEQYF. The CDR3 region has the DNA TGCGCCAGCAGCTTGGGTCAGGACAGCTCCTACGAGCAGTACTTC.

V gene TRBV25-1 combines with J gene TRBJ1-1; TRBD1 might be the D (5 bases). CDR3 length equals 14 residues. V was pared by 7 bases and J by 1 base, with 13 bases between. Germline CDR1 MGHDK, CDR2 SYGVNS. CDR3 loop: CASMGLGRNTEAFF. The CDR3 DNA reads as TGTGCCAGCATGGGACTCGGGAGGAACACTGAAGCTTTCTTT.